The entry that follows covers one T cell receptor beta chain sequence. Generated by immunoSEQ multiplex PCR, the TCRdb table keeps only in-frame clones and is missing some. The sample includes 30,000 to 40,000 clones, 80% to 95% seen only once; the top ten take 10% to 12%. This entry is derived from a study of T cells in tuberculosis. Whole-study context: PBMC were archived before or within 7 days of starting treatment.

This CDR3 has 14 residues. V was shortened by 1 base and J by 3 bases, with 10 bases between the two germline ends. Germline values: CDR1 MGHRA, CDR2 YSYEKL. Sample time point: new active TB diagnosis, blood taken before or within 7 days of starting treatment. Active tuberculosis patients were new diagnoses, HIV-seronegative, South African, and aged 18 years or older. This sequence was found in an adult with tuberculosis. The specimen was PBMCs, collected at tuberculosis diagnosis. The chain has TRBV4-1 and TRBJ2-7; D may be TRBD2 (5 bases). CDR3 sequence: CASSQVRGNYEQYF. CDR3 in DNA: TGCGCCAGCAGCCAAGTTCGGGGTAACTACGAGCAGTACTTC.